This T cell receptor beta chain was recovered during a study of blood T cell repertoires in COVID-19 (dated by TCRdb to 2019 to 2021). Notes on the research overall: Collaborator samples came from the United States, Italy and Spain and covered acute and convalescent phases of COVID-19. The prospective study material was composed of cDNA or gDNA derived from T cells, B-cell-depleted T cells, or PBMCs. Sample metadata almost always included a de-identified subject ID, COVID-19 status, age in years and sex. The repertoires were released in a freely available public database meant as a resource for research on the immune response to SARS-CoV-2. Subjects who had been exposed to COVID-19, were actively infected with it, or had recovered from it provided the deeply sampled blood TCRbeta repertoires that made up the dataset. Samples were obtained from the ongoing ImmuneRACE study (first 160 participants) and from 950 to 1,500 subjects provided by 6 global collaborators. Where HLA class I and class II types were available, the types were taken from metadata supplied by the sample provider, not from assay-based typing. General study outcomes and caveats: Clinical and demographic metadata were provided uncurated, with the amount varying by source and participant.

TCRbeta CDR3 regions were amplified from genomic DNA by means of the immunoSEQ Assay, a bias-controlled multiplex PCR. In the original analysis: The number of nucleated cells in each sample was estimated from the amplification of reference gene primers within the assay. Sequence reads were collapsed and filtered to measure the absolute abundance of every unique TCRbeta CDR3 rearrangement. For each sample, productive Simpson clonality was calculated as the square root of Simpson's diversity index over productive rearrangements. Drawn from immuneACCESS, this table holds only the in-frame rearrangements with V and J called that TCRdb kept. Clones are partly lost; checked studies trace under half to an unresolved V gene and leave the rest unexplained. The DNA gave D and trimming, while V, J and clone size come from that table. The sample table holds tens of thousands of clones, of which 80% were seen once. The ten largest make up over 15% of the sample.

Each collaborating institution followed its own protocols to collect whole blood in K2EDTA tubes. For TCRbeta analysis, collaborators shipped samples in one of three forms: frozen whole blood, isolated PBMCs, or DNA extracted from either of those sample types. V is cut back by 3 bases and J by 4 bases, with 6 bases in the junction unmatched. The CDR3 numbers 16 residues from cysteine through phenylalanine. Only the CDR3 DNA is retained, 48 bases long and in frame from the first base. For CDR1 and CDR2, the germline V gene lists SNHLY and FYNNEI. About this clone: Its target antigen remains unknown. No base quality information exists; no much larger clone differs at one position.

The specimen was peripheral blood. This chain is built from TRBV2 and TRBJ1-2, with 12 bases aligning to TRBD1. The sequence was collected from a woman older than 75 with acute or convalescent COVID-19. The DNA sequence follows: TGTGCCAGCAGTGAGACGGGACAGGGGGCGCGCTATGGCTACACCTTC. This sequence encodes CASSETGQGARYGYTF.